These 25 T cell receptor beta chains were sequenced from one sample in a study of shared clonotypes between healthy human individuals. CD45RO-negative CD8 cells positively selected for CCR7 made up the naive population, which excluded terminally differentiated effector memory CD45RA+ cells. Here immunoSEQ multiplex PCR was the method, and the copy in TCRdb shows in-frame clones only, minus some. The sample contains about 2 million clones, approximately 94% of which appear only once. The specimen was naive CD8+ T cells sorted from blood. Every receptor here comes from a young man in good health.

Of note for this clone: Other DNA sequences of this sample code for an identical CDR3. The V call is TRBV13, the J call TRBJ2-1; D is unclear. The CDR3 sequence is 14 residues long. The V gene's germline CDR1 is PRHDT and CDR2 FYEKMQ (reference sequence). V lost 0 bases and J 4 bases, leaving 7 bases between the germline ends. The CDR3 is CASSLGGSYNEQFF. CDR3 in DNA: TGTGCCAGCAGCTTAGGGGGCTCTTACAATGAGCAGTTCTTC.

This chain uses TRBV5-1 with TRBJ1-1; possible D gene TRBD1, 6 bases. The CDR3 covers 15 residues. The V and J ends lost 1 base and 3 bases respectively, with 13 bases between them. CDR1 and CDR2 (germline): SGHRS, YFSETQ. The CDR3 DNA sequence: TGCGCCAGCAGCTTGAGGGGGTGGGAATACACTGAAGCTTTCTTT. Its protein product is CASSLRGWEYTEAFF.

V and J are TRBV6-1 and TRBJ1-5, with 8 bases fitting TRBD1. V shed 11 bases and J 3 bases; nucleotides not matched to a gene: 3. Germline V lookup: CDR1 MNHNS, CDR2 SASEGT. The length of the CDR3 is 12 residues. Written as DNA, the CDR3 is TGTGCCGTACAGGGGGACAATCAGCCCCAGCATTTT. This translates into CAVQGDNQPQHF.

This chain uses TRBV30 with TRBJ2-1; no reliable D call. Trimming left V 1 base short and J 6 bases short, with 10 bases between. This CDR3 has 13 residues. Germline CDR1 and CDR2: GTSNPN and SVGIG (reference sequence). DNA for the CDR3: TGTGCCTGGAGTGGTTCAGGAACCAATGAGCAGTTCTTC. The encoded protein is CAWSGSGTNEQFF.

Details on this clone: Distinct nucleotide sequences in the sample also encode this CDR3. The V and J genes are TRBV9 and TRBJ2-3; possible D gene TRBD2, 6 bases. V was shortened by 0 bases and J by 2 bases, with 7 bases between the two germline ends. The CDR3 loop spans 14 amino acids. CDR1 is SGDLS and CDR2 is YYNGEE in the germline V gene. DNA for the CDR3: TGTGCCAGCAGCGTAGAGGACTACACAGATACGCAGTATTTT. Translation: CASSVEDYTDTQYF.

The V and J genes are TRBV13 and TRBJ2-7; TRBD1 matches 8 bases. V was clipped by 10 bases and J by 4 bases; unmatched bases: 15. CDR1 PRHDT and CDR2 FYEKMQ come from the germline V gene (reference sequence). The CDR3 has 15 residues. CDR3 protein: CATSEVGTGEYEQYF. In nucleotides, the CDR3 is TGTGCCACGTCCGAGGTCGGGACAGGCGAGTACGAGCAGTACTTC.

This chain uses TRBV2 with TRBJ1-2; the match to TRBD1 covers 9 bases. Germline V gene lookup returns CDR1 SNHLY and CDR2 FYNNEI. V dropped 1 base and J dropped 8; count of bases not matched to a gene: 8. This CDR3 spans 15 amino acids. CDR3 amino acids: CASSEVLQGARGYTF. The CDR3 DNA follows: TGTGCCAGCAGTGAAGTTCTACAGGGGGCAAGAGGCTACACCTTC.

The genes are TRBV12-5 and TRBJ2-5, with 10 bases matching TRBD2. The CDR3 consists of 17 residues. The V gene's germline CDR1 is LGHNT and CDR2 FRNRAP. Trimming removed 3 bases from V and 2 bases from J; junction bases left unmatched: 9. The CDR3 nucleotides read TGTGCTAGTGGTTTTGGGCTAGCGGGAGATGGTCAAGAGACCCAGTACTTC. Encoded protein: CASGFGLAGDGQETQYF.

CDR3 protein: CASSLLHYNEQFF. Written as DNA, the CDR3 is TGTGCCAGCAGCCTACTCCACTACAATGAGCAGTTCTTC. The V call is TRBV7-6, the J call TRBJ2-1; D gene unclear. The CDR3 covers 13 residues. Germline V gene sequence: CDR1 SGHVS, CDR2 FNYEAQ. V lost 5 bases and J lost 3, with 8 bases in between.

This chain joins TRBV11-2 and TRBJ1-1; D is ambiguous. The germline V gene encodes CDR1 SGHAT and CDR2 FQNNGV. The CDR3 extends over 14 amino acids. V lost 6 bases, J lost 4 bases, and 15 bases lay in between. The CDR3 here is CASSWRGFGTEAFF. The DNA of the CDR3 is TGTGCCAGCAGTTGGAGAGGGTTTGGCACTGAAGCTTTCTTT. The full variable domain, its missing parts supplied by reference TRBV11-2 and TRBJ1-1, is EAGVAQSPRYKIIEKRQSVAFWCNPISGHATLYWYQQILGQGPKLLIQFQNNGVVDDSQLPKDRFSAERLKGVDSTLKIQPAKLEDSAVYLCASSWRGFGTEAFFGQGTRLTVV.

The chain employs TRBV27 and TRBJ1-2; D uncertain. The CDR3 extends over 13 amino acids. The germline V gene encodes CDR1 MNHEY and CDR2 SMNVEV (reference sequence). V was clipped by 2 bases and J by 4 bases, with 8 bases between them. CDR3 nucleotide sequence: TGTGCCAGCAGTTTAGGGGAGTCCTATGGCTACACCTTC. It translates to CASSLGESYGYTF.

The V gene is TRBV7-9, the J gene TRBJ2-1; 7 bases fit TRBD2. CDR3 size: 17 residues. Germline V gene sequence: CDR1 SEHNR, CDR2 FQNEAQ (reference sequence). Trimming cost V 4 bases and J 8 bases; bases outside gene matches: 17. The CDR3 region has the DNA TGTGCCAGCAGCTCCAAGATGACTAGCTCCCCCTATTATGAGCAGTTCTTC. This sequence encodes CASSSKMTSSPYYEQFF.

As for this clone: This sample includes further DNA sequences coding for the same CDR3. This chain connects TRBV6-5 to TRBJ1-5, with D tentatively TRBD1 (5 bases). V lost 4 bases and J lost 0, with 10 bases in between. Germline CDR1 MNHEY, CDR2 SVGAGI. CDR3 size: 15 residues. The CDR3 is CASSSQGYSNQPQHF. The CDR3, as DNA: TGTGCCAGCAGTTCCCAGGGCTATAGCAATCAGCCCCAGCATTTT.

The chain uses TRBV4-1 and TRBJ1-1, with D hard to call. CDR3 size: 14 residues. CDR1 and CDR2 (germline): MGHRA, YSYEKL. Trimming pared 4 bases from V and 3 bases from J, leaving 12 bases between. The DNA for the CDR3 is TGCGCCAGCAGCCTTTCAACCACTTACACTGAAGCTTTCTTT. It encodes CASSLSTTYTEAFF.

This sequence joins TRBV6-5 and TRBJ2-3, with D hard to call. V was shortened by 4 bases and J by 0 bases, with 11 bases between the two germline ends. Per the germline V gene, CDR1 is MNHEY and CDR2 is SVGAGI. The CDR3 loop spans 15 amino acids. CDR3 DNA sequence: TGTGCCAGCAGTTTACAGATTACTAGCACAGATACGCAGTATTTT. Its protein is CASSLQITSTDTQYF.

The chain couples TRBV27 to TRBJ2-7, with 8 positions matching TRBD2. In germline, CDR1 is MNHEY, CDR2 SMNVEV (reference sequence). V lost 0 bases and J lost 2; bases outside the gene matches: 3. The CDR3 totals 15 residues. The CDR3 reads CASSLSRTSPYEQYF. The CDR3 DNA reads TGTGCCAGCAGTTTATCCAGGACTAGCCCCTACGAGCAGTACTTC.

The chain is built from TRBV5-4 and TRBJ1-2; possibly TRBD1 for D (6 bases). Germline CDR1 SGHNT, CDR2 YYREEE (reference sequence). The CDR3 is 15 amino acids. The germline V and J ends were trimmed by 4 bases and 3 bases, with 16 bases remaining between them. Written as DNA, the CDR3 is TGTGCCAGCAGCCTCGCAGGGGCCCGGGACTATGGCTACACCTTC. It translates to CASSLAGARDYGYTF.

The V gene is TRBV27, the J gene TRBJ2-3; D not resolved. Trimming took off 2 bases at V and 0 bases at J, with 9 bases between the two ends. Per germline, CDR1 MNHEY and CDR2 SMNVEV (reference sequence). The CDR3 contains 15 residues. The CDR3 spells CASSLGPSSTDTQYF. The CDR3 DNA sequence: TGTGCCAGCAGTTTAGGTCCCTCTAGCACAGATACGCAGTATTTT.

Only a few counts were recorded for this clone. This sample also contains other DNA sequences that code for the same CDR3. The chain combines TRBV11-2 with TRBJ2-7; D is undetermined. V was shortened by 2 bases and J by 2 bases, with 4 bases between the two germline ends. Per germline, CDR1 SGHAT and CDR2 FQNNGV. The CDR3 consists of 12 residues. CDR3 bases: TGTGCCAGCAGCTTATTGGCCTACGAGCAGTACTTC. Amino acids: CASSLLAYEQYF.

The chain uses TRBV2 and TRBJ2-7; TRBD1 matches at 10 bases. V shed 8 bases, J shed 3 bases, and the junction held 7 bases outside the gene matches. The CDR3 contains 14 residues. Germline V lookup: CDR1 SNHLY, CDR2 FYNNEI. Here the CDR3 reads CASEAGTGDYEQYF. In DNA form, the CDR3 reads TGTGCCAGCGAGGCCGGGACAGGGGACTACGAGCAGTACTTC.

V gene TRBV19 combines with J gene TRBJ2-5; D might be TRBD1 or TRBD2, each matching 5 bases. CDR1 is LNHDA, CDR2 SQIVND, per germline (reference sequence). The CDR3 extends over 12 amino acids. Trimming stripped 7 bases from V and 8 bases from J, with 14 bases between. CDR3 coding DNA: TGTGCCAGTATCGGGGCCCGAGGTACCCAGTACTTC. The encoded protein is CASIGARGTQYF.

V gene TRBV6-6 combines with J gene TRBJ1-1; D uncertain. The V and J ends lost 6 bases and 5 bases respectively, with 19 bases between them. CDR3 length equals 15 residues. Germline-derived CDR1 and CDR2 are MNHNY and SVGAGI (reference sequence). CDR3 protein: CASSLAIAPETEAFF. In DNA form, the CDR3 reads TGTGCCAGCAGCCTCGCAATAGCCCCGGAGACTGAAGCTTTCTTT.

As DNA, the CDR3 is TGTGCCAGCAGCCAAGGTGTTACAGGGGGCTCCGAGCAGTACTTC. Residues: CASSQGVTGGSEQYF. V and J are TRBV14 and TRBJ2-7; 9 bases map to TRBD1. Germline V gene data show CDR1 as SGHDN and CDR2 as FVKESK. Losses at the gene ends were 1 base for V and 6 bases for J; bases not matched to a gene: 7. The CDR3 is 15 amino acids.

V and J are TRBV4-1 and TRBJ2-7, with a tentative D call TRBD2 (6 bases). The CDR3 totals 17 residues. Trimming pared 1 base from V and 0 bases from J, leaving 16 bases between. The V gene's germline CDR1 is MGHRA and CDR2 YSYEKL. The CDR3 sequence: CASSQVGGSGGSYEQYF. The CDR3 DNA sequence: TGCGCCAGCAGCCAAGTAGGAGGATCCGGGGGCTCCTACGAGCAGTACTTC.

The rearrangement joins TRBV5-5 to TRBJ2-7, with TRBD1 matching 8 bases. The ends lost 0 bases at V and 0 bases at J; junction bases unmatched: 5. There are 16 residues in the CDR3. Germline-derived CDR1 and CDR2 are SGHKS and YYEKEE (reference sequence). Written as DNA, the CDR3 is TGTGCCAGCAGCTTGGGGGCAGGGGGCAGCTCCTACGAGCAGTACTTC. Its translation is CASSLGAGGSSYEQYF.